This T cell receptor beta chain originates from a study of blood T cell repertoires in COVID-19. Study overall: Italy, Spain and the United States were the sources of the convalescent and acute COVID-19 samples. In each case, the material was cDNA or gDNA derived from T cells, B-cell-depleted T cells, or PBMCs.

The sample holds a few counts of this clone. Study processing details: Estimation of nucleated cell counts was performed using reference gene primer amplification. Measured with immunoSEQ multiplex PCR; TCRdb has only the in-frame clones, and not every one. V, J and clone size reflect that table, while D and trimming were determined from the DNA. The data show around 30,000 clones, with around 80% seen just once and more than 40% held by the top ten. This CDR3 is built from 14 residues. From germline, CDR1 is SGHTA and CDR2 FQGNSA. Trimming cost V 5 bases and J 6 bases; bases outside gene matches: 2. Sequenced: peripheral blood. The receptor was derived from a woman of 80 years or more with acute or convalescent COVID-19. V usage is TRBV7-2 and J usage is TRBJ2-7; 15 nucleotides match TRBD2. This CDR3 is CASSRTSGRGEQYF. For the CDR3, the DNA is TGTGCCAGCAGCCGGACTAGCGGGAGGGGCGAGCAGTACTTC.